This T cell receptor beta chain was observed in a study of blood T cell repertoires in COVID-19. The overall study: T cells, B-cell-depleted T cells, or PBMCs provided the cDNA or gDNA that served as material.

This clone was recorded once. In the authors' workflow: Cell counts per sample came from amplifying reference gene primers. The table came from immunoSEQ multiplex PCR; TCRdb's copy has only in-frame clones and leaves some out. V and J calls and clone size are those listed in that table; D and trimming were worked out from the DNA. The table includes under 300,000 clones, approximately 91% detected once. Germline CDR1 GTSNPN, CDR2 SVGIG (reference sequence). V shed 7 bases and J 4 bases; nucleotides not matched to a gene: 7. The CDR3 sequence is 14 residues long. Material for sequencing was peripheral blood. The clonotype originates from a middle-aged man with acute or convalescent COVID-19. The chain links TRBV30 to TRBJ2-6; 7 nucleotides match TRBD1. CDR3 in amino acids: CASQDRAGANVLTF. In DNA, the CDR3 is TGTGCCTCCCAAGACAGGGCCGGGGCCAACGTCCTGACTTTC.